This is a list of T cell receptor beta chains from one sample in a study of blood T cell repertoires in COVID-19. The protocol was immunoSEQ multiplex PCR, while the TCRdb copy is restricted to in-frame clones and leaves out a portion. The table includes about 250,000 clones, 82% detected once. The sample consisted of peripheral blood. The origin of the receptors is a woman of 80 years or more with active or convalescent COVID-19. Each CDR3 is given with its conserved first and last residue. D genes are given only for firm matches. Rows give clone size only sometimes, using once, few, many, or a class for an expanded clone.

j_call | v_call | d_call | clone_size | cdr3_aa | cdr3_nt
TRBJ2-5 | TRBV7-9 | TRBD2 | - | CASSSSGTRLETQYF | TGTGCCAGCAGCTCGTCCGGGACTAGACTTGAGACCCAGTACTTC
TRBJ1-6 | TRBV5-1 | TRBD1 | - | CASSLGGQGNSPLHF | TGCGCCAGCAGCTTGGGGGGACAGGGGAATTCACCCCTCCACTTT
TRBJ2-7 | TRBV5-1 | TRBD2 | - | CASSPRTSGFSYEQYF | TGCGCCAGCAGCCCTCGTACTAGCGGATTCTCCTACGAGCAGTACTTC
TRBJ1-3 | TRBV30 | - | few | CAWRPQSGTFGNTIYF | TGTGCCTGGAGGCCACAATCCGGGACATTTGGAAACACCATATATTTT
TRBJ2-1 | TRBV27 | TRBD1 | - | CASKQTGGTYNEQFF | TGTGCCAGCAAACAGACAGGGGGCACCTACAATGAGCAGTTCTTC
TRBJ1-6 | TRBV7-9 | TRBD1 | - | CASSHQGASWSPLHF | TGTGCCAGCAGCCATCAGGGGGCTAGTTGGTCACCCCTCCACTTT
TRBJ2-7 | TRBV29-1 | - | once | CSVEDLQGLEQYF | TGCAGCGTTGAAGATCTTCAGGGACTCGAGCAGTACTTC
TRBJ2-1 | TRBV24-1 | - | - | CATSDSLGLNEQFF | TGTGCCACCAGTGACTCTCTCGGACTGAATGAGCAGTTCTTC
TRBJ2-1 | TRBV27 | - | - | CASSLFRVGLNEQFF | TGTGCCAGCAGTTTGTTCAGAGTGGGCCTCAATGAGCAGTTCTTC
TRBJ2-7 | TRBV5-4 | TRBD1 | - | CASSSTGGGYEQYF | TGTGCCAGCAGCTCGACAGGGGGTGGCTACGAGCAGTACTTC
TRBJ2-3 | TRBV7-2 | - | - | CASSQGSVDTQYF | TGTGCCAGCAGCCAGGGCAGTGTCGATACGCAGTATTTT
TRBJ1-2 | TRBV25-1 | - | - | CASSELGDTAYGYTF | TGTGCCAGCAGTGAATTGGGGGACACGGCCTATGGCTACACCTTC
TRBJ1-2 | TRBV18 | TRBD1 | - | CASSHSRDRGDGYTF | TGTGCCAGCTCCCACAGTCGCGACAGGGGCGATGGCTACACCTTC
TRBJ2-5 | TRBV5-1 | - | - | CASSVGAGYQETQYF | TGCGCCAGCAGCGTCGGCGCCGGGTACCAAGAGACCCAGTACTTC
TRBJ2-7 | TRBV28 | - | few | CASSLRMDTYLYEQYF | TGTGCCAGCAGTTTAAGGATGGACACGTACCTCTACGAGCAGTACTTC
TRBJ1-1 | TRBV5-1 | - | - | CASSPNDMSNTEAFF | TGCGCCAGCAGCCCTAATGACATGTCGAACACTGAAGCTTTCTTT
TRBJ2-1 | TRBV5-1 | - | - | CASSSGNPRYNEQFF | TGCGCCAGCAGCTCAGGGAATCCCCGCTACAATGAGCAGTTCTTC
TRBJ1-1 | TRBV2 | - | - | CASGVQGNTEAFF | TGTGCCAGCGGGGTACAGGGTAACACTGAAGCTTTCTTT
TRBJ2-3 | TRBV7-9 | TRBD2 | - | CASSRGLAGGTDTQYF | TGTGCCAGCAGCCGCGGACTAGCGGGAGGCACAGATACGCAGTATTTT
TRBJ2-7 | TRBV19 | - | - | CASRKTGFYEQYF | TGTGCCAGTAGGAAGACAGGTTTTTACGAGCAGTACTTC
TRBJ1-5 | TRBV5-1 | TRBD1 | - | CAATGGIQPQHF | TGCGCAGCCACAGGGGGCATTCAGCCCCAGCATTTT
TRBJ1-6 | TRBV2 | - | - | CASRDPGDSYNSPLHF | TGTGCCAGCAGGGATCCGGGGGACTCCTATAATTCACCCCTCCACTTT
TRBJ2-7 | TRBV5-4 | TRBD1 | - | CASSLQAGTGWGEQYF | TGTGCCAGCAGCTTGCAGGCAGGGACAGGGTGGGGCGAGCAGTACTTC
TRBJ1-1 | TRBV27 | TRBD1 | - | CASSRGQGITEAFF | TGTGCCAGCAGTCGGGGACAGGGTATCACTGAAGCTTTCTTT
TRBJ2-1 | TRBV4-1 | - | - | CASSQGADYNEQFF | TGCGCCAGCAGCCAAGGGGCAGATTACAATGAGCAGTTCTTC
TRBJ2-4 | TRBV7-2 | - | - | CASSLYWANIQYF | TGTGCCAGCAGCTTATATTGGGCCAACATTCAGTACTTC
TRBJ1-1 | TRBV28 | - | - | CASSWNTEAFF | TGTGCCAGCAGCTGGAACACTGAAGCTTTCTTT
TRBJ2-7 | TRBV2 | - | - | CASSVRSYEQYF | TGTGCCAGCAGTGTTAGGAGCTACGAGCAGTACTTC
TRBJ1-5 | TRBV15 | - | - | CATSRGVGGASNQPQHF | TGTGCCACCAGCAGAGGGGTGGGGGGGGCGAGCAATCAGCCCCAGCATTTT
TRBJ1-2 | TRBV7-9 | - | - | CASSLASALNYGYTF | TGTGCCAGCAGCTTAGCCAGCGCTCTTAACTATGGCTACACCTTC
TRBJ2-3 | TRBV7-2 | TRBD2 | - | CASSPTSGSGSDTQYF | TGTGCCAGCAGCCCAACTAGCGGGAGTGGGTCAGATACGCAGTATTTT
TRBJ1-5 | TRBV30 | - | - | CAWSSPPLGTNQPQHF | TGTGCCTGGAGTTCCCCTCCTTTGGGGACTAATCAGCCCCAGCATTTT
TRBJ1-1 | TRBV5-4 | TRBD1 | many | CASSRQGNTEAFF | TGTGCCAGCAGCCGACAGGGGAACACTGAAGCTTTCTTT
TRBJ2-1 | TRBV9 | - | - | CASSVAGASSYNEQFF | TGTGCCAGCAGCGTCGCAGGCGCGAGCTCCTACAATGAGCAGTTCTTC
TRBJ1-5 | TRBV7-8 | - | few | CASSLSAQGYSQPQHF | TGTGCCAGCAGCTTATCGGCACAGGGTTATAGTCAGCCCCAGCATTTT
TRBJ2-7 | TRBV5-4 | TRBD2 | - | CASSAGLASRIGF | TGTGCCAGCAGCGCGGGACTAGCGTCAAGAATAGGCTTC
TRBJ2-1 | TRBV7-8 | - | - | CASSPARSYSNEQFF | TGTGCCAGCAGCCCCGCCAGGTCCTATTCGAATGAGCAGTTCTTC
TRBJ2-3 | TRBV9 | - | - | CASSVGVLPHSTDTQYF | TGTGCCAGCAGCGTAGGTGTACTACCCCATAGCACAGATACGCAGTATTTT
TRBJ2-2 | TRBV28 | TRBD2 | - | CASSLVIGRANTGELFF | TGTGCCAGCAGTTTAGTCATTGGGAGGGCGAACACCGGGGAGCTGTTTTTT
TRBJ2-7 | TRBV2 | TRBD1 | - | CASSELGQGAEPYEQYF | TGTGCCAGCAGTGAGCTGGGACAGGGGGCCGAACCCTACGAGCAGTACTTC
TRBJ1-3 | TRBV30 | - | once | CAWSQNGNTIYF | TGTGCCTGGAGCCAGAATGGAAACACCATATATTTT
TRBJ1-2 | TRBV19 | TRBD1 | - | CASSVDRDHGYTF | TGTGCCAGTAGTGTGGACAGGGATCATGGCTACACCTTC
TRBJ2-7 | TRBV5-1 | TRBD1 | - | CASSKGQVLGEQYF | TGCGCCAGCAGCAAAGGACAGGTACTTGGCGAGCAGTACTTC
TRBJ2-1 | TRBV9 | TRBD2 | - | CASSVAGEVAGGEQFF | TGTGCCAGCAGCGTAGCGGGTGAGGTAGCGGGAGGGGAGCAGTTCTTC
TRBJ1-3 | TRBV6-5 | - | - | CASSYAGSGNTIYF | TGTGCCAGCAGTTACGCAGGGTCAGGAAACACCATATATTTT
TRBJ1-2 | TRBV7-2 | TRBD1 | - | CASSRTGGVDGYTF | TGTGCCAGCAGCCGGACAGGGGGCGTGGATGGCTACACCTTC
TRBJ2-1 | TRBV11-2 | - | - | CASTLVGVGEQFF | TGTGCCAGCACACTAGTGGGTGTAGGTGAGCAGTTCTTC